The present TCR beta chain was sequenced within a study of cytomegalovirus exposure and HLA in healthy donors. Study-wide findings and caveats: Per a prior analysis, the majority of TCR beta V segments were productive roughly 90% or roughly 30% of the time. Cytomegalovirus status, reportedly, was diagnosed with high specificity and sensitivity by the classifier.

The PCR had 60 Vbeta and 13 Jbeta primers. Some clones are missing from TCRdb's copy, which holds only in-frame ones; the method was immunoSEQ multiplex PCR. The sample yields roughly 200,000 clones, approximately 82% seen once. This clone was picked up a small number of times. Its antigen is unidentified. V was cut by 3 bases and J by 0 bases, with 8 bases left in between. The CDR3 consists of 14 residues. Germline CDR1 is LGHNA and CDR2 is YSLEER. V is TRBV4-3 and J is TRBJ1-1; D is unclear. The sequencing input was PBMCs. The clonotype was recovered from a man aged 35 to 55 in good health and CMV-seropositive. As DNA, the CDR3 is TGCGCCAGCAGCCACAACAGCATGAACACTGAAGCTTTCTTT. Translating it yields CASSHNSMNTEAFF.